The 5 T cell receptor beta chains given below trace back to one sample, sequenced in a study of blood T cell repertoires in COVID-19. Measured with immunoSEQ multiplex PCR; TCRdb has only the in-frame clones, and not every one. The data contain about 390,000 clones, approximately 90% of them singletons. The sample was PBMCs or T cells enriched from blood (not recorded which). The receptors derive from a woman aged 50 to 65 who had recovered from COVID-19.

The chain carries TRBV27 and TRBJ2-7, with TRBD2 identical over 10 bases. This CDR3 is 15 amino acids long. The germline CDR1 and CDR2 sequences are MNHEY and SMNVEV (reference sequence). V was pared by 5 bases and J by 4 bases, with 8 bases of the junction left unmatched. The CDR3 DNA reads TGTGCCAGCAGTATAGATAGCGGGGGGTTTTACGAGCAGTACTTC. The encoded protein is CASSIDSGGFYEQYF.

This clone has a handful of counts. The chain joins TRBV7-3 to TRBJ2-3; D is uncertain. V was shortened by 0 bases and J by 0 bases, with 4 bases between the two germline ends. The CDR3 runs to 14 residues. The germline CDR1 and CDR2 sequences are SGHTA and FQGTGA. The CDR3 region has the DNA TGTGCCAGCAGCTTAACGGCTAGCACAGATACGCAGTATTTT. Translated, it gives CASSLTASTDTQYF. Full variable domain (outside the CDR3, taken from reference TRBV7-3 and TRBJ2-3): GAGVSQTPSNKVTEKGKYVELRCDPISGHTALYWYRQSLGQGPEFLIYFQGTGAADDSGLPNDRFFAVRPEGSVSTLKIQRTERGDSAVYLCASSLTASTDTQYFGPGTRLTVL.

The chain links TRBV2 to TRBJ2-1; 12 bases line up with TRBD2. This CDR3 region has 16 residues. With 6 bases clipped from V and 7 bases from J, the junction kept 10 bases outside the gene matches. Germline assignment: CDR1 SNHLY and CDR2 FYNNEI. DNA of the CDR3: TGTGCCAGCAGCAAACTAGCGGGGGGACCTGGGAATGAGCAGTTCTTC. This encodes CASSKLAGGPGNEQFF.

V usage is TRBV7-8 and J usage is TRBJ1-2; a weak D match, TRBD1 (6 bases). With 1 base removed from V and 7 bases from J, the gap between germline ends came to 16 bases. CDR3 size: 15 residues. Germline-derived CDR1 and CDR2 are SGHVS and FQNEAQ. This CDR3 reads CASSLEVATGLGYTF. CDR3 DNA sequence: TGTGCCAGCAGCTTAGAGGTAGCGACAGGTCTTGGCTACACCTTC.

The J gene is TRBJ2-7, the V gene TRBV27; 8 nucleotides align to TRBD1. From germline, CDR1 is MNHEY and CDR2 SMNVEV (reference sequence). CDR3 size: 15 residues. Germline trimming cut 3 bases from V and 3 bases from J; bases unmatched to any gene: 7. DNA for the CDR3: TGTGCCAGCAGTTTGTCCCCGGGACAGGTCTACGAGCAGTACTTC. It is translated as CASSLSPGQVYEQYF.